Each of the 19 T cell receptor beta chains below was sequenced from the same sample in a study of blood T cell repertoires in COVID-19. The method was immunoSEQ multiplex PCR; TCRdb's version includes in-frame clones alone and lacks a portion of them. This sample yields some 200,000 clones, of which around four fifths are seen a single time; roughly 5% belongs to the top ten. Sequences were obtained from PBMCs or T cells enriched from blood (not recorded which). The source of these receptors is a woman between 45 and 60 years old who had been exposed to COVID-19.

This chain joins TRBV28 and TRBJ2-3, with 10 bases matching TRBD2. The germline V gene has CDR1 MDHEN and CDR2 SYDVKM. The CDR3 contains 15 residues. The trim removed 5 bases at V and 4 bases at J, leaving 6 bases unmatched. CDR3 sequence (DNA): TGTGCCAGCAGTAGGAGCGGGGGGGCCTCAGATACGCAGTATTTT. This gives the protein CASSRSGGASDTQYF.

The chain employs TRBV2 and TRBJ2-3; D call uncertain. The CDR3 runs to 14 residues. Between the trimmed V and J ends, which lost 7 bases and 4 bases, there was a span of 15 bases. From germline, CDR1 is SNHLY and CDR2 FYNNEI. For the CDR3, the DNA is TGTGCCAGCACCGAGGAGTACGGAGCAGATACGCAGTATTTT. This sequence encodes CASTEEYGADTQYF.

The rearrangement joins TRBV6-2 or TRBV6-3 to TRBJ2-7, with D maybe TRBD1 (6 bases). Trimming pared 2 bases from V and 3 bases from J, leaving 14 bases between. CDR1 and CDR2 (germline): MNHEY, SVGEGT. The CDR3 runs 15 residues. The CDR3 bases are TGTGCCAGCAGTTACGTCCCGGGACAAGGCTACGAGCAGTACTTC. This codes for CASSYVPGQGYEQYF.

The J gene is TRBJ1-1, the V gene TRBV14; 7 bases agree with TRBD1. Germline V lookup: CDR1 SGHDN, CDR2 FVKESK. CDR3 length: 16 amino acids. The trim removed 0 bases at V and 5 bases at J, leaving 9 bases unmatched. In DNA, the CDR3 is TGTGCCAGCAGCCAAGATACAGGCCAGGGGGAAACTGAAGCTTTCTTT. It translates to CASSQDTGQGETEAFF.

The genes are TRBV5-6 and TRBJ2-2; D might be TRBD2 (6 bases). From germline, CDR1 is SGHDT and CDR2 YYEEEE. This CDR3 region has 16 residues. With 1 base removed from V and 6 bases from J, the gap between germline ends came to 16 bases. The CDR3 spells CASSLPFFGGSGELFF. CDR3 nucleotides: TGTGCCAGCAGCTTGCCCTTCTTTGGGGGGTCCGGGGAGCTGTTTTTT.

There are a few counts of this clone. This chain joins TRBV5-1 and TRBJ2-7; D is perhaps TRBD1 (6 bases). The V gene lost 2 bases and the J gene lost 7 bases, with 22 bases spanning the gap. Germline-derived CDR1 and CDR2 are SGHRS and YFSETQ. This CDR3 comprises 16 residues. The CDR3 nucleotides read TGCGCCAGCAGCTTAGGTACAGGGCTCGGGGCAGGGGAGCAGTACTTC. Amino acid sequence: CASSLGTGLGAGEQYF. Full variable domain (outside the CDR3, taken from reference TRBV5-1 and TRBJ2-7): KAGVTQTPRYLIKTRGQQVTLSCSPISGHRSVSWYQQTPGQGLQFLFEYFSETQRNKGNFPGRFSGRQFSNSRSEMNVSTLELGDSALYLCASSLGTGLGAGEQYFGPGTRLTVT.

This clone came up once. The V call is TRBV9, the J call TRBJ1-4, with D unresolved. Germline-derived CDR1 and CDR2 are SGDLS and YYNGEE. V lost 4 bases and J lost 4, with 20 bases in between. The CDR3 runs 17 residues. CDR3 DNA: TGTGCCAGCAGCCCCGAGGGCGGTCTTTCTGTTAATGAAAAACTGTTTTTT. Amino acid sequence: CASSPEGGLSVNEKLFF.

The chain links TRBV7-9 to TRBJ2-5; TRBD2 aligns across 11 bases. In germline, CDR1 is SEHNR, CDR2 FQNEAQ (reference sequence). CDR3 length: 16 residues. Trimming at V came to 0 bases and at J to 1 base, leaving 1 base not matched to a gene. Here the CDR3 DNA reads TGTGCCAGCAGCTTAGCCCTAGCGGGGGGCCAAGAGACCCAGTACTTC. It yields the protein CASSLALAGGQETQYF. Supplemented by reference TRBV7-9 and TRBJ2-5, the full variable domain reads DTGVSQNPRHKITKRGQNVTFRCDPISEHNRLYWYRQTLGQGPEFLTYFQNEAQLEKSRLLSDRFSAERPKGSFSTLEIQRTEQGDSAMYLCASSLALAGGQETQYFGPGTRLLVL.

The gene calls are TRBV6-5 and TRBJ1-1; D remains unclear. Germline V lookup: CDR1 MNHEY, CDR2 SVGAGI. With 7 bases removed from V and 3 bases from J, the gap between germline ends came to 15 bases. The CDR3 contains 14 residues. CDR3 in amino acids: CASKPTASHTEAFF. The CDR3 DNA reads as TGTGCCAGCAAACCGACCGCTAGCCACACTGAAGCTTTCTTT.

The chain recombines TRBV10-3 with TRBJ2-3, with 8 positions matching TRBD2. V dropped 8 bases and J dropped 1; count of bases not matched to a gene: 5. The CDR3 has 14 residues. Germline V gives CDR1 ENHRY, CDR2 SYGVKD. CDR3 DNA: TGTGCCATCGACCAGCGGGGGCGCACAGATACGCAGTATTTT. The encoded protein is CAIDQRGRTDTQYF.

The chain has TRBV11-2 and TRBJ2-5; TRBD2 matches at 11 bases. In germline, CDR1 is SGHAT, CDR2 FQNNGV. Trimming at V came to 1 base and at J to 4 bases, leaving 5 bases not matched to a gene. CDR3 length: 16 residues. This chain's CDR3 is CASSLVAGGPLETQYF. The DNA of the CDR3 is TGTGCCAGCAGCTTAGTAGCGGGGGGGCCTTTAGAGACCCAGTACTTC. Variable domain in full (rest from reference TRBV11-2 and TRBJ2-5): EAGVAQSPRYKIIEKRQSVAFWCNPISGHATLYWYQQILGQGPKLLIQFQNNGVVDDSQLPKDRFSAERLKGVDSTLKIQPAKLEDSAVYLCASSLVAGGPLETQYFGPGTRLLVL.

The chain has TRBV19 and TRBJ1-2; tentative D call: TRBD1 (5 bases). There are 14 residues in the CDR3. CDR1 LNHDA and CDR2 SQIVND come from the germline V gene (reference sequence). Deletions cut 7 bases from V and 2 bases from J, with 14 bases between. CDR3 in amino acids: CASMQGQPNYGYTF. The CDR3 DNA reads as TGTGCCAGTATGCAGGGCCAGCCCAACTATGGCTACACCTTC.

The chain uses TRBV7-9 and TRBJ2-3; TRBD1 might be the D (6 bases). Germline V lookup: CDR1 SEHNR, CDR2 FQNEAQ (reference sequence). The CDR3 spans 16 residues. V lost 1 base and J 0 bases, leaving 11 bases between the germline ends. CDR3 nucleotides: TGTGCCAGCAGCTTAGTAGGGGGAGTGAGCACAGATACGCAGTATTTT. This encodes CASSLVGGVSTDTQYF. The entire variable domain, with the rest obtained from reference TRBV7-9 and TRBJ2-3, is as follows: DTGVSQNPRHKITKRGQNVTFRCDPISEHNRLYWYRQTLGQGPEFLTYFQNEAQLEKSRLLSDRFSAERPKGSFSTLEIQRTEQGDSAMYLCASSLVGGVSTDTQYFGPGTRLTVL.

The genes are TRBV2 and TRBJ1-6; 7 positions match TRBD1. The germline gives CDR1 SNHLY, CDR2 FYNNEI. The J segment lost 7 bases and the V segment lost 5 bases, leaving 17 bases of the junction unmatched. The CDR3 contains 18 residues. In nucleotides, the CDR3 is TGTGCCAGCAGTCCCGCCGACTTCTCGACAGGGACGAATTCACCCCTCCACTTT. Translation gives CASSPADFSTGTNSPLHF.

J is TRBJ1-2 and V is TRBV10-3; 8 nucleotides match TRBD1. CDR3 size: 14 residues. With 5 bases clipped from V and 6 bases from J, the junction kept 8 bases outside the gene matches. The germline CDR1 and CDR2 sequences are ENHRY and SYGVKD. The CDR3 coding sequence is TGTGCCATCAGTACAGGGGGAGGTTGGAATGGCTACACCTTC. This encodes CAISTGGGWNGYTF.

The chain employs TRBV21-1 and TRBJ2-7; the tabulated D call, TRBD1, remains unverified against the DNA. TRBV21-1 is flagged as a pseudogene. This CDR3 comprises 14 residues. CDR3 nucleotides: TGTGCCAGCAGCAAAGCCTTGAGACAGGACGAGCAGTACTTC. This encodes CASSKALRQDEQYF.

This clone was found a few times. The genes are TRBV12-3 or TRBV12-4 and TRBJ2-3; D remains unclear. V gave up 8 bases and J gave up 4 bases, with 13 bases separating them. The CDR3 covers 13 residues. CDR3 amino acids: CASGSSVADTQYF. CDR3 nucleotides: TGTGCCAGCGGTTCCTCAGTGGCAGATACGCAGTATTTT.

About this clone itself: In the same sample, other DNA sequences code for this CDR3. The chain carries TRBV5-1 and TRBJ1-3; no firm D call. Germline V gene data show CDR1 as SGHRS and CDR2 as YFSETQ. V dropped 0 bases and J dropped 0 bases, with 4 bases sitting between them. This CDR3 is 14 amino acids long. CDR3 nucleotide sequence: TGCGCCAGCAGCTTGGGCGCCTCTGGAAACACCATATATTTT. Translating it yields CASSLGASGNTIYF.

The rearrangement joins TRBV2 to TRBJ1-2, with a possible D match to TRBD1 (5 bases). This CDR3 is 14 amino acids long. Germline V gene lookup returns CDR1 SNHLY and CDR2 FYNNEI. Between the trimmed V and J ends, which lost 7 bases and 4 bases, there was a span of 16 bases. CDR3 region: CASTLDQGGYGYTF. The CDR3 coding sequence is TGTGCCAGCACTTTGGACCAGGGCGGCTATGGCTACACCTTC.